Below, one T cell receptor beta chain is given with its context. This clonotype has ten or more counts. The specificity of this receptor is unknown. The sample holds no much larger clone one base away, and base qualities are not on file. Ophthalmopathy patients had moderately to severely active disease, with a Clinical Activity Score of 3 or more, a NOSPECS grade of 4 or more, and a disease duration of less than 3 months. Patients with uncontrolled infections, other autoimmune diseases, pregnancy or lactation were excluded. Clinical symptoms, serum thyroxine and TRAb, thyroid ultrasound, and orbital computed tomography formed the basis for the diagnoses. PBMCs were separated from over 9 ml of fresh peripheral blood using Ficoll-Paque density gradient centrifugation. Total RNA was extracted with Trizol reagent, and quality was checked on an Agilent 2100 Bioanalyzer. This entry belongs to a study of T cells in Graves' hyperthyroidism and ophthalmopathy (dated by TCRdb to the late 2010s). Regarding the study in general: Peripheral blood was collected at initial diagnosis, before any treatment. Whether ophthalmopathy could be predicted prospectively was tested in an independent validation cohort made up of 18 to 20 hyperthyroidism patients plus 17 patients who later progressed to ophthalmopathy. Once sampling was done, hyperthyroidism patients were given methimazole at a starting dose of 30 mg daily, whereas ophthalmopathy patients were given high-dose intravenous methylprednisolone. To identify TCR V-J signatures that set the groups apart, the researchers used a discovery cohort of about a hundred patients, made up of 40 to 45 with Graves' ophthalmopathy and some 56 with stable Graves' hyperthyroidism. The study also compared thyroid tissue and blood T-cell repertoires from about six Graves' hyperthyroidism patients. According to the paper, TCR Vbeta CDR3 sequencing was carried out on over 130 peripheral blood samples, which came from 40 to 45 ophthalmopathy, 80 or so hyperthyroidism and roughly 17 progressor patients. The roughly 91 discovery patients were randomly divided into training and test sets at a 7:3 ratio. Study-level results and caveats: Most expanded thyroid clonotypes (frequency above 0.001) were also detected in blood, a finding suggesting that blood repertoires may reflect thyroid immune responses. A 13 V-J signature model separated ophthalmopathy from stable hyperthyroidism, with approximately 86% sensitivity and 81.08% specificity in cross-validation and 80%/75% in testing. Sample size was not statistically predetermined, and investigators were not blinded to group allocation. During validation, the model predicted progression to ophthalmopathy a median of approximately 6.5 months ahead of onset, with more than 55% sensitivity and 72% to 80% specificity.

The TCR beta CDR3 regions were amplified from RNA transcripts. A first-round RT-PCR of the TCR CDR3 used the HTBI primer set with the Qiagen OneStep RT-PCR kit. A second multiplex PCR round built the libraries, followed by size selection and purification. The libraries were sequenced on an Illumina HiSeq2000 using paired-end 100 bp reads. In the authors' own workflow: SOAPnuke was used to process the raw data, throwing out any read that contained adapters or uncalled bases, had a mean Phred below 15, or lacked an exact constant-primer or identifier match. COPE v1.2.5 was used to merge the high-quality paired reads, and each unique nucleotide sequence was defined as a clonotype. MiTCR v1.1 was used to align clonotypes to the IMGT TRBV, TRBD and TRBJ reference segments. Analysis was restricted to V-J combinations with a frequency above 0.0001, which covered 98% to 99.2% of repertoires. A TCS score was defined as the ratio of F50 (clonal expansion) to E x V (chaos), with BLOSUM62-based TCRdist applied between CDR3 peptides within each V-J. Welch's t-statistics and random forest reduced 500 to 650 V-J features to around 14, which were used in a naive Bayes classifier (R e1071). TCRdb passed the public sequencing reads through fastp at Q25 and MiXCR, retaining productive beta sequences. When rows share a CDR3 protein, they turn into one entry using the most common DNA and genes. For this entry, the V and J calls and clone size follow TCRdb and not the study's own pipeline. The sample table lists 350,000 or so distinct CDR3 sequences, 15% to 20% of them with a count of one. The ten top clones hold roughly 16% of the sample.

V ends up 5 bases short and J 0 bases short, with an unmatched junction base count of 6. Including cysteine and phenylalanine, the CDR3 has 16 amino acids. Just CDR3 DNA is preserved here, 48 bases in frame from base 1. According to the germline V gene, CDR1 reads SGHAT and CDR2 reads FQNNGV. Sequencing was carried out using blood. The TCR was taken from a woman aged 35 to 49 with Graves' ophthalmopathy. The rearrangement joined TRBV11-2 to TRBJ2-2; TRBD2 lines up with 7 middle nucleotides. The CDR3 has the sequence CASSKAGAPNTGELFF. The DNA reads as follows: TGTGCCAGCAGCAAGGCGGGAGCGCCGAACACCGGGGAGCTGTTTTTT.